These 30 T cell receptor beta chains were sequenced from one sample in a study of blood T cells in healthy people across ages. With a J-beta primer mix and a sample-barcoded 5' primer, a second PCR ran about 7 to 12 cycles. Using its own MiXCR run on the 5' RACE reads, TCRdb lists one record per CDR3 protein. Of around 870,000 distinct CDR3 sequences listed, around 30% are singletons. The material sequenced was blood. These receptors were taken from a woman older than 75 in good health.

The rearrangement joins TRBV29-1 to TRBJ2-1, with TRBD2 identical over 14 bases. V gave up 7 bases and J gave up 8 bases; unmatched junction bases: 10. The CDR3 length is 15 residues. Germline V gene lookup returns CDR1 SQVTM and CDR2 ANQGSEA. The CDR3 sequence is CSASGTSGSEDEQFF. The CDR3 nucleotides are TGCAGCGCTTCTGGGACTAGCGGGAGTGAAGATGAGCAGTTCTTC.

This clonotype was counted a few times. The rearrangement joins TRBV20-1 to TRBJ1-2; D perhaps matches TRBD1 (5 bases). Germline V gene lookup returns CDR1 DFQATT and CDR2 SNEGSKA (reference sequence). V lost 3 bases and J lost 7, with 15 bases in between. The CDR3 loop spans 13 amino acids. CDR3 DNA sequence: TGCAGTGCTAGTCTTTCGGGGGAACGTGGCTACACCTTC. This codes for CSASLSGERGYTF.

Only a few counts were recorded for this clonotype. The chain employs TRBV24-1 and TRBJ2-7, with 11 bases lining up with TRBD2. Unmatched junction bases numbered 10, after V lost 4 bases and J lost 3 bases. Germline lookup yields CDR1 KGHDR and CDR2 SFDVKD. The CDR3 runs to 17 residues. The CDR3 sequence: CATSDLSGGAWGYEQYF. The CDR3 nucleotides read TGTGCCACCAGTGACCTTAGCGGGGGGGCCTGGGGCTACGAGCAGTACTTC.

This clonotype was picked up many times. The chain uses TRBV27 and TRBJ1-2; TRBD1 is a possible D gene (6 bases). V was trimmed by 5 bases and J by 2 bases, leaving 12 bases between them. Germline V gene sequence: CDR1 MNHEY, CDR2 SMNVEV (reference sequence). The CDR3 loop spans 14 amino acids. CDR3 sequence: CASSPVGGNYGYTF. CDR3 DNA sequence: TGTGCCAGCAGTCCAGTGGGGGGCAACTATGGCTACACCTTC.

The rearrangement joins TRBV11-2 to TRBJ1-2; a possible D gene is TRBD1 (6 bases). CDR1 and CDR2 from the germline V gene are SGHAT and FQNNGV. V shed 5 bases and J shed 0 bases, with 19 bases lying between them. This CDR3 is 17 amino acids long. CDR3 loop: CASSLRTRGGANYGYTF. CDR3 DNA: TGTGCCAGCAGCCTGAGGACAAGGGGGGGAGCTAACTATGGCTACACCTTC.

In its sample, this clonotype was seen many times. The V call is TRBV20-1, the J call TRBJ2-5; D tentatively reads TRBD1 or TRBD2 (5 bases each). CDR3 length equals 13 residues. Trimming left V 3 bases short and J 0 bases short, with 8 bases between. CDR1 DFQATT and CDR2 SNEGSKA come from the germline V gene (reference sequence). CDR3 in amino acids: CSASMGHQETQYF. For the CDR3, the DNA is TGCAGTGCTAGTATGGGACACCAAGAGACCCAGTACTTC.

J is TRBJ1-1 and V is TRBV7-9, with 8 bases lining up with TRBD1. The CDR3 totals 13 residues. Trimming took 4 bases from V and 6 from J; bases not matched to a gene: 4. Germline CDR1 is SEHNR and CDR2 is FQNEAQ (reference sequence). CDR3 coding DNA: TGTGCCAGCAGCTGGGGACAGGAGGCTGAAGCTTTCTTT. Encoded protein: CASSWGQEAEAFF.

This clonotype occurred many times. This rearrangement joins TRBV6-5 to TRBJ2-7, with D maybe TRBD1 (6 bases). The germline V gene encodes CDR1 MNHEY and CDR2 SVGAGI. This CDR3 has 13 amino acids. V gave up 7 bases and J gave up 2 bases, with 12 bases separating them. CDR3 bases: TGTGCCAGCACCAGGGGCTTAGCCTACGAGCAGTACTTC. Translating it yields CASTRGLAYEQYF.

Regarding this clonotype: Possible read error: a much larger clone is one base away. The chain carries TRBV10-3 and TRBJ2-7; D unresolved. The DNA end is more similar to TRBJ2-5, so the J call may be wrong. Germline V CDR1 and CDR2: ENHRY, SYGVKD. The CDR3 extends over 14 amino acids. The CDR3 loop is CAIRGTNGQETQYF. Written as DNA, the CDR3 is TGTGCCATCAGGGGTACTAACGGCCAAGAGACCCAGTACTTC.

This clonotype was recorded once. CDR3 protein: CASSFSRETQFF. The DNA for the CDR3 is TGTGCCAGCAGTTTTAGTAGGGAGACCCAGTTCTTC. The chain has TRBV12-3 or TRBV12-4 and TRBJ2-5; D is perhaps TRBD2 (5 bases). The J call may not be correct, given that the DNA end is closer to TRBJ2-1. The CDR3 has 12 residues.

This clonotype was recorded at least ten times. This sequence joins TRBV7-2 and TRBJ2-7; 9 bases are a match to TRBD2. There are 15 residues in the CDR3. CDR1 and CDR2 (germline): SGHTA, FQGNSA. Trimming removed 1 base from V and 5 bases from J; junction bases left unmatched: 6. The CDR3: CASSLVAGGPHEQYF. The CDR3 bases are TGTGCCAGCAGCTTAGTCGCGGGGGGGCCCCACGAGCAGTACTTC.

This clonotype was seen at least ten times. The chain recombines TRBV29-1 with TRBJ1-5; no firm D call. V lost 4 bases and J 3 bases, leaving 10 bases between the germline ends. The CDR3 sequence is 13 residues long. Germline lookup yields CDR1 SQVTM and CDR2 ANQGSEA. In nucleotides, the CDR3 is TGCAGCGTTGGGACGGGAAACAATCAGCCCCAGCATTTT. Translating it yields CSVGTGNNQPQHF.

This clonotype came up many times. The chain couples TRBV27 to TRBJ1-5; 7 bases are shared with TRBD1. After removal of 0 bases from V and 4 bases from J, the junction contained 0 bases not matched to a gene. This CDR3 contains 14 residues. Germline CDR1 MNHEY, CDR2 SMNVEV (reference sequence). The DNA for the CDR3 is TGTGCCAGCAGTTTATCCAGGGGGAATCAGCCCCAGCATTTT. It encodes CASSLSRGNQPQHF.

This clonotype was seen repeatedly, ten times or more. The chain has TRBV12-3 or TRBV12-4 and TRBJ1-2; TRBD1 agrees at 9 bases. The CDR3 contains 13 residues. V trimming: 5 bases; J trimming: 8 bases; junction bases outside the gene matches: 6. The CDR3 sequence is CASSGDDRGGYTF. The CDR3 nucleotides are TGTGCCAGCAGTGGAGATGACAGGGGGGGCTACACCTTC.

The rearrangement joins TRBV5-1 to TRBJ2-5; TRBD2 aligns across 7 bases. The ends lost 4 bases at V and 2 bases at J; junction bases unmatched: 8. CDR1 and CDR2 from the germline V gene are SGHRS and YFSETQ. The CDR3 loop spans 15 amino acids. Here the CDR3 reads CASSPLADRQETQYF. CDR3 nucleotide sequence: TGCGCCAGCAGCCCCCTAGCGGACCGACAAGAGACCCAGTACTTC.

This clonotype was seen repeatedly, ten times or more. The CDR3 DNA follows: TGTGCCACCAGTAAAGGGGGGCGAGGGTACAATGAGCAGTTCTTC. Its protein is CATSKGGRGYNEQFF. This sequence joins TRBV24-1 and TRBJ2-1; D might be TRBD1 or TRBD2, each matching 6 bases. Germline values: CDR1 KGHDR, CDR2 SFDVKD. The CDR3 is 15 amino acids. Trimming shortened V by 6 bases and J by 4 bases, and 15 bases separated the two germline ends.

Remarks on this clonotype: Its ends do not fully match the called genes, so a read error is possible. The chain has TRBV12-3 or TRBV12-4 and TRBJ2-2; D is possibly TRBD1 (5 bases). The CDR3 extends over 15 amino acids. Here the CDR3 reads CAGRITGPSTGELFF. Written as DNA, the CDR3 is TGTGCCGGCAGGATCACAGGTCCGAGCACCGGGGAGCTGTTTTTT.

This clonotype has ten or more counts. The chain links TRBV6-5 to TRBJ1-2; 7 positions match TRBD1. The germline gives CDR1 MNHEY, CDR2 SVGAGI. V lost 2 bases, J lost 4 bases, and 7 bases stayed unmatched. CDR3 size: 15 residues. The CDR3 coding sequence is TGTGCCAGCAGTTACACTGGGACAGTACTCTATGGCTACACCTTC. Encoded protein: CASSYTGTVLYGYTF.

This clonotype was counted many times. This chain joins TRBV5-6 and TRBJ2-1, with TRBD2 matching over 7 bases. Looked up from germline, CDR1 is SGHDT and CDR2 is YYEEEE. Trimming at V came to 2 bases and at J to 15 bases, leaving 8 bases not matched to a gene. The CDR3 is made up of 12 amino acids. CDR3 coding DNA: TGTGCCAGCAGCTTTGGGAGGGAGCCGCTGTTCTTC. It specifies CASSFGREPLFF.

V and J are TRBV29-1 and TRBJ1-1; 12 nucleotides line up with TRBD1. Germline V gene lookup returns CDR1 SQVTM and CDR2 ANQGSEA. The V gene end was trimmed by 4 bases and the J gene end by 5 bases; junction bases not matched to a gene: 8. There are 15 residues in the CDR3. Here the CDR3 DNA reads TGCAGCGTTGCAGCCGGGACAGGGGGCAGGACTGAAGCTTTCTTT. Encoded protein: CSVAAGTGGRTEAFF.

This clonotype was observed a few times. This may arise from a read error, as a much more abundant clone is one base away. The chain joins TRBV15 to TRBJ2-7; D may be TRBD2 (5 bases). Gene TRBJ2-5 matches the end of the DNA better, so the J call may be wrong. Germline assignment: CDR1 LNHNV and CDR2 YYDKDF (reference sequence). There are 12 residues in the CDR3. The CDR3 sequence: CATNREGETQYF. CDR3 DNA: TGTGCCACCAACAGAGAGGGCGAGACCCAGTACTTC.

Comment on this clonotype: A much larger clone lies one base from this, so it may be a read error. This CDR3 reads CSARGMDRGRMDGHTF. For the CDR3, the DNA is TGCAGTGCGAGAGGAATGGACAGGGGGCGCATGGATGGCCACACCTTC. The chain has TRBV20-1 and TRBJ1-2; TRBD1 aligns across 11 bases. Germline V gives CDR1 DFQATT, CDR2 SNEGSKA (reference sequence). This CDR3 comprises 16 residues.

As concerns this clonotype: A junction boundary mismatches the germline segment, possibly from a read error. The CDR3 DNA is TGTGCCAGCAGTTCGACTAGCGGGGGGGCCGAAGATGCGCAGTATTTT. Protein sequence: CASSSTSGGAEDAQYF. The chain has TRBV12-3 or TRBV12-4 and TRBJ2-3, with TRBD2 identical over 14 bases. The length of the CDR3 is 16 residues.

This clonotype was observed a few times. This clone may be a read error of a much larger clone one base away. The chain uses TRBV5-5 and TRBJ2-6; D gene unclear. CDR3 length: 18 residues. Per germline, CDR1 SGHKS and CDR2 YYEKEE (reference sequence). CDR3 nucleotides: TGTGCCAGCAGTACTGCGCCTCTAACCTTATCTGGGACCAACGTCCTGACTTTC. It codes for CASSTAPLTLSGTNVLTF.

This clonotype was seen repeatedly, ten times or more. This chain uses TRBV3-1 with TRBJ2-1; TRBD2 agrees at 13 bases. Germline V gene data show CDR1 as LGHDT and CDR2 as YNNKEL (reference sequence). Trimming cost V 5 bases and J 3 bases; bases outside gene matches: 4. The CDR3 has 16 amino acids. As DNA, the CDR3 is TGTGCCAGCAGCTTCTGGACTAGCGGGGGCTACAATGAGCAGTTCTTC. Encoded protein: CASSFWTSGGYNEQFF.

This clonotype was observed many times. The chain uses TRBV6-1 and TRBJ1-2, with a weak D call TRBD1 (5 bases). The length of the CDR3 is 14 residues. Germline V CDR1 and CDR2: MNHNS, SASEGT. V lost 5 bases to trimming and J lost 7 bases, with 17 bases between them. The CDR3 region has the DNA TGTGCCAGCAGTCCCCGGGACGTTAAATTTGGCTACACCTTC. It yields the protein CASSPRDVKFGYTF.

This clonotype occurred a few times. The CDR3 DNA reads TGTGCCAGCAGCTTCCAGGACAGGGGGGGCTACGAGCAGTACTTC. Translating gives CASSFQDRGGYEQYF. V gene TRBV7-9 combines with J gene TRBJ2-7; TRBD1 matches 10 bases. V shed 3 bases and J 3 bases; nucleotides not matched to a gene: 5. This CDR3 spans 15 amino acids. From germline, CDR1 is SEHNR and CDR2 FQNEAQ (reference sequence).

This clonotype has at least ten counts. The chain recombines TRBV25-1 with TRBJ2-3; D is ambiguous. V dropped 4 bases and J dropped 5 bases, with 7 bases sitting between them. Germline values: CDR1 MGHDK, CDR2 SYGVNS. The CDR3 length is 12 residues. The CDR3 coding sequence is TGTGCCAGCAGTGGCCCAATAGATACGCAGTATTTT. Its protein is CASSGPIDTQYF.

The chain links TRBV6-5 to TRBJ2-2; unclear D gene. In germline, CDR1 is MNHEY, CDR2 SVGAGI. Trimming took 7 bases from V and 2 from J, leaving 5 bases between them. There are 12 residues in the CDR3. CDR3 nucleotides: TGTGCCAGCAAGAGTAACACCGGGGAGCTGTTTTTT. This encodes CASKSNTGELFF.

This clonotype has a single count. V usage is TRBV7-9 and J usage is TRBJ1-1, with D uncertain. The CDR3 is made up of 13 amino acids. The germline CDR1 and CDR2 sequences are SEHNR and FQNEAQ (reference sequence). Trimming removed 4 bases from V and 6 bases from J, with 12 bases in between. The CDR3 sequence is CASSSSLGPEAFF. The CDR3 region has the DNA TGTGCCAGCAGCTCCTCCCTTGGACCTGAAGCTTTCTTT.